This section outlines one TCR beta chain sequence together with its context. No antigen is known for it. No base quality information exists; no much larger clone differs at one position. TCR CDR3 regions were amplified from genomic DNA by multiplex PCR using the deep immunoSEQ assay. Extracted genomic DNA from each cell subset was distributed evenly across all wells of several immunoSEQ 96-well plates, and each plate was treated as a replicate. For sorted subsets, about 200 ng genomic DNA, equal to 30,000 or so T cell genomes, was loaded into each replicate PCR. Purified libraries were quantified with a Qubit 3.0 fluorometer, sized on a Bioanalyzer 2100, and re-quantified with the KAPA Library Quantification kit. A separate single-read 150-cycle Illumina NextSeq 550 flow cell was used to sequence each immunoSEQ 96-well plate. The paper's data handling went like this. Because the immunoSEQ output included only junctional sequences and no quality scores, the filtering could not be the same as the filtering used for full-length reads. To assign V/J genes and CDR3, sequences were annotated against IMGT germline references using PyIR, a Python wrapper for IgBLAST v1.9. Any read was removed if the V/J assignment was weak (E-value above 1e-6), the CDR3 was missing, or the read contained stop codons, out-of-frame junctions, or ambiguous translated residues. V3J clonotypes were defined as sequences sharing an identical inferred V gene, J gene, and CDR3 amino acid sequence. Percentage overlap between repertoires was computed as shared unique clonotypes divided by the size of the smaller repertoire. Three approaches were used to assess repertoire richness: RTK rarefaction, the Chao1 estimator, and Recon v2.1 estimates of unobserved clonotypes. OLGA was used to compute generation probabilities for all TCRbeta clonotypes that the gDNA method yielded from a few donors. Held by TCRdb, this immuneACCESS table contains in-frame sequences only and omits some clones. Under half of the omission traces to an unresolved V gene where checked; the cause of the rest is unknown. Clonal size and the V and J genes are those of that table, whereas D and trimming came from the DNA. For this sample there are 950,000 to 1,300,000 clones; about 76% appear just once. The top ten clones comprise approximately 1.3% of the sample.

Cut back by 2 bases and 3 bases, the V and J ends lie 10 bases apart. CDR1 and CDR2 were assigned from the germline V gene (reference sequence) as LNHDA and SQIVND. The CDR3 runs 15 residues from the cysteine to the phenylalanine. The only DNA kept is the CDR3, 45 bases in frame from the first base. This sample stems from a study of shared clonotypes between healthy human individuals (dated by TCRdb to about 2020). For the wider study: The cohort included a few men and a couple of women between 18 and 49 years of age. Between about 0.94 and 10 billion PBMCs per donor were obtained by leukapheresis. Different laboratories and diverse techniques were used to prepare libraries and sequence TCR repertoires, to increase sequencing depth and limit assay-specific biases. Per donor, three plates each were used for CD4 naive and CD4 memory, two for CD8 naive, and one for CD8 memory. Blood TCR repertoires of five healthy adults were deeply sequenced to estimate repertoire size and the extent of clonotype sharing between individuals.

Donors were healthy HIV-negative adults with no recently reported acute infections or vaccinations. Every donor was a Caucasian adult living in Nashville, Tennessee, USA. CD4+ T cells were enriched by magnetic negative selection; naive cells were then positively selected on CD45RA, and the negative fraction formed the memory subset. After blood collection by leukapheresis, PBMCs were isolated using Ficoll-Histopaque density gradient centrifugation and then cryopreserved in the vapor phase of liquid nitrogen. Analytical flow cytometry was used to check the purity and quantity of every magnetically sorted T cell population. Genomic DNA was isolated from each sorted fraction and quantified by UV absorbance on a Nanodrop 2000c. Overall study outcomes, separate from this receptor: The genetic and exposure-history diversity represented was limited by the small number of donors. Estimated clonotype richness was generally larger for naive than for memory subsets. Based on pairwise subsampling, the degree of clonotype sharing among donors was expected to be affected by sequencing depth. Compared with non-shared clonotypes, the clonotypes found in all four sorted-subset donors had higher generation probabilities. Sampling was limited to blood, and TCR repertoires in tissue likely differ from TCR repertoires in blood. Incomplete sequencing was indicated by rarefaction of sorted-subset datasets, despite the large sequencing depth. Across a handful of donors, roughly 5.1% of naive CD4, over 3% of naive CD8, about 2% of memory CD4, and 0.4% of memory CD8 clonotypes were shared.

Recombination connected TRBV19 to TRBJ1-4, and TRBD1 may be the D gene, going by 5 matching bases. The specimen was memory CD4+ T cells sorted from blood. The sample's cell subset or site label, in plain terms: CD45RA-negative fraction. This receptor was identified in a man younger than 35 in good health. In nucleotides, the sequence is TGTGCCAGTAGTATAACGGGACCGTCTAATGAAAAACTGTTTTTT. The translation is CASSITGPSNEKLFF.